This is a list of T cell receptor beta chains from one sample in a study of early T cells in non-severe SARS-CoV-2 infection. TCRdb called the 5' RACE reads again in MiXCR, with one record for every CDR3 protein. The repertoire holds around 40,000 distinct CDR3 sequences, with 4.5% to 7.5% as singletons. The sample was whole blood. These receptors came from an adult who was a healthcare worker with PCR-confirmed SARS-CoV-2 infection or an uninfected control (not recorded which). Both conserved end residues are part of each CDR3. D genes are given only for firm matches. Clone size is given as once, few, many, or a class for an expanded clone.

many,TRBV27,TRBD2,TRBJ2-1,TGTGCCAGCAGCACACTAGCGGACTACAATGAGCAGTTCTTC,CASSTLADYNEQFF
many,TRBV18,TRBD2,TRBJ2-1,TGTGCCAGCTCACCAATGTCGGCTAGCGGGAGTGACGAGCAGTTCTTC,CASSPMSASGSDEQFF
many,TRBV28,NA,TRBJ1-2,TGTGCCAGCAGTTTGACCCAAACCATACATGGCTACACCTTC,CASSLTQTIHGYTF
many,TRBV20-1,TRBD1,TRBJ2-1,TGCAGTGCTAGTCGGACAGGGGAGCAGTTCTTC,CSASRTGEQFF
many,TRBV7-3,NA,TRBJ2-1,TGTGCCAGCAGCTCCTCGAACGGCCCCTACAATGAGCAGTTCTTC,CASSSSNGPYNEQFF
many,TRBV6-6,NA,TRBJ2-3,TGTGCCAGCAGTCGAGAGACTAGCACAGATACGCAGTATTTT,CASSRETSTDTQYF
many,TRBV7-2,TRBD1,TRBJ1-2,TGTGCCAGCAGCCCTAGAGGACAGGGGGCGCGTGGTGGCTACACCTTC,CASSPRGQGARGGYTF
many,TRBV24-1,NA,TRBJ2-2,TGTGCCACCAGTGATTCCAGGGTCACCGGGGAGCTGTTTTTT,CATSDSRVTGELFF
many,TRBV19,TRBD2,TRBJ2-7,TGTGCCAGTAGTCCACTAGCGGGAGGAAAGTACGAGCAGTACTTC,CASSPLAGGKYEQYF
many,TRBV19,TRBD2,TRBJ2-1,TGTGCCAGTAGACTAGCGGGAGAGCCCTACAATGAGCAGTTCTTC,CASRLAGEPYNEQFF